Following are 23 T cell receptor beta chains from one sample sequenced in a study of long-term antiretroviral therapy in people with HIV. Run at survey level, the immunoSEQ assay was version v3.0. The method was immunoSEQ multiplex PCR; TCRdb's version includes in-frame clones alone and lacks a portion of them. The table shows nearly 20,000 clones, with roughly 80% occurring only once. The sequencing used unsorted PBMCs, collected 0.2 years after starting antiretroviral therapy. The origin of the receptors is a woman in her 40s with HIV.

The chain recombines TRBV12-5 with TRBJ2-7; D gene unclear. The CDR3 covers 13 residues. The germline V gene has CDR1 LGHNT and CDR2 FRNRAP. V lost 2 bases and J 4 bases, leaving 9 bases between the germline ends. The CDR3 DNA is TGTGCTAGTGGTTTGAACGCACCTTACGAGCAGTACTTC. This gives the protein CASGLNAPYEQYF.

The rearrangement links TRBV12-5 to TRBJ1-2, with 7 bases aligning to TRBD1. With 0 bases clipped from V and 3 bases from J, the junction kept 7 bases outside the gene matches. The CDR3 totals 16 residues. Germline V gene sequence: CDR1 LGHNT, CDR2 FRNRAP. The DNA of the CDR3 is TGTGCTAGTGGTTTGGTCCCAGGGGGTGGGGACTATGGCTACACCTTC. As protein: CASGLVPGGGDYGYTF. Together with reference TRBV12-5 and TRBJ1-2, the CDR3 gives the full variable domain: DARVTQTPRHKVTEMGQEVTMRCQPILGHNTVFWYRQTMMQGLELLAYFRNRAPLDDSGMPKDRFSAEMPDATLATLKIQPSEPRDSAVYFCASGLVPGGGDYGYTFGSGTRLTVV.

The chain joins TRBV7-9 to TRBJ1-2; perhaps TRBD1 as D (6 bases). Trimming removed 5 bases at V and 0 bases at J, with 16 bases between. CDR3 length: 16 amino acids. Germline V gene data show CDR1 as SEHNR and CDR2 as FQNEAQ (reference sequence). The CDR3 region is CASSPGETGANYGYTF. The CDR3 nucleotides read TGTGCCAGCAGCCCCGGAGAGACAGGAGCTAACTATGGCTACACCTTC. The full variable domain, completed using reference TRBV7-9 and TRBJ1-2, is DTGVSQNPRHKITKRGQNVTFRCDPISEHNRLYWYRQTLGQGPEFLTYFQNEAQLEKSRLLSDRFSAERPKGSFSTLEIQRTEQGDSAMYLCASSPGETGANYGYTFGSGTRLTVV.

This clone came up once. The V and J genes are TRBV4-3 and TRBJ2-1, with TRBD1 as a possible D gene (6 bases). The CDR3 extends over 14 amino acids. The V end was cut by 1 base, the J end by 4 bases, with 8 bases between. The germline V gene encodes CDR1 LGHNA and CDR2 YSLEER. CDR3 coding DNA: TGCGCCAGCAGCCAAGGGCAGGGGTACAATGAGCAGTTCTTC. Amino acid sequence: CASSQGQGYNEQFF.

This chain uses TRBV6-1 with TRBJ2-2; D is possibly TRBD1 (6 bases). Germline-derived CDR1 and CDR2 are MNHNS and SASEGT. CDR3 length: 15 amino acids. V lost 2 bases and J 6 bases, leaving 13 bases between the germline ends. The CDR3 sequence: CASSEWGEGAGELFF. The DNA of the CDR3 is TGTGCCAGCAGTGAATGGGGAGAGGGGGCCGGGGAGCTGTTTTTT.

This chain links TRBV5-4 with TRBJ2-3, with D perhaps TRBD2 (6 bases). Germline loops: CDR1 SGHNT, CDR2 YYREEE (reference sequence). V was clipped by 2 bases and J by 4 bases, with 11 bases between them. The CDR3 totals 14 residues. The CDR3 region is CASSFSGNPDTQYF. The CDR3 bases are TGTGCCAGCAGCTTTAGCGGAAACCCAGATACGCAGTATTTT. The full variable domain, rest sourced from reference TRBV5-4 and TRBJ2-3, is ETGVTQSPTHLIKTRGQQVTLRCSSQSGHNTVSWYQQALGQGPQFIFQYYREEENGRGNFPPRFSGLQFPNYSSELNVNALELDDSALYLCASSFSGNPDTQYFGPGTRLTVL.

The chain recombines TRBV19 with TRBJ2-7, with D unclear. The CDR3 extends over 14 amino acids. Germline V gene sequence: CDR1 LNHDA, CDR2 SQIVND (reference sequence). Trimming removed 7 bases at V and 3 bases at J, with 16 bases between. The CDR3 sequence: CASKVYGSSYEQYF. Written as DNA, the CDR3 is TGTGCCAGTAAGGTCTATGGGTCGAGCTACGAGCAGTACTTC.

The CDR3 DNA reads TGTGCCAGCAGCGTAGAGGCTAGCGGGCTTTCCTACAATGAGCAGTTCTTC. Protein sequence: CASSVEASGLSYNEQFF. V usage is TRBV9 and J usage is TRBJ2-1; the match to TRBD2 covers 8 bases. The germline V gene has CDR1 SGDLS and CDR2 YYNGEE. CDR3 length equals 17 residues. J gave up 1 base and V 0 bases, and 6 bases lay outside the gene matches.

This chain joins TRBV6-5 and TRBJ2-3, with a tentative D call TRBD2 (7 bases). The V end was cut by 0 bases, the J end by 6 bases, with 13 bases between. Per the germline V gene, CDR1 is MNHEY and CDR2 is SVGAGI. The CDR3 is made up of 15 amino acids. The CDR3 spells CASSYSGGGWDTQYF. The CDR3 DNA reads as TGTGCCAGCAGTTACTCAGGGGGGGGCTGGGATACGCAGTATTTT.

The chain employs TRBV5-6 and TRBJ1-2; D call uncertain. Per germline, CDR1 SGHDT and CDR2 YYEEEE. V was shortened by 4 bases and J by 3 bases, with 10 bases between the two germline ends. CDR3 length equals 13 residues. This CDR3 is CASSPTSDYGYTF. The CDR3 DNA sequence: TGTGCCAGCAGCCCGACCTCGGACTATGGCTACACCTTC.

This sequence joins TRBV7-9 and TRBJ2-1; D possibly corresponds to TRBD2 (6 bases). The length of the CDR3 is 16 residues. Germline loops: CDR1 SEHNR, CDR2 FQNEAQ (reference sequence). Trimming cost V 5 bases and J 2 bases, with 16 bases left between them. The CDR3 reads CASSTTRDSTYNEQFF. The CDR3 nucleotides read TGTGCCAGCAGCACCACTAGGGACTCGACCTACAATGAGCAGTTCTTC.

The chain is built from TRBV21-1 and TRBJ2-2; TRBD2 was called by the table and not checked on the DNA. TRBV21-1 is classified as a pseudogene. There are 14 residues in the CDR3. The CDR3 here is CASSRLKNTGELFF. The CDR3 DNA reads TGTGCCAGCAGCCGACTTAAGAACACCGGGGAGCTGTTTTTT.

This clone was detected only a few times. DNA of the CDR3: TGTGCCAGCAGCTTTTCGTACGGTCGGGGGGGCTACGAGCAGTACTTC. The encoded protein is CASSFSYGRGGYEQYF. This chain connects TRBV7-2 to TRBJ2-7, with 8 bases identical to TRBD2. Germline V gives CDR1 SGHTA, CDR2 FQGNSA. CDR3 length equals 16 residues. V dropped 3 bases and J dropped 3; count of bases not matched to a gene: 10. The whole variable domain, filled in from reference TRBV7-2 and TRBJ2-7, reads GAGVSQSPSNKVTEKGKDVELRCDPISGHTALYWYRQSLGQGLEFLIYFQGNSAPDKSGLPSDRFSAERTGGSVSTLTIQRTQQEDSAVYLCASSFSYGRGGYEQYFGPGTRLTVT.

V and J are TRBV10-2 and TRBJ2-5, with D possibly matching TRBD1 (6 bases). Trimming left V 2 bases short and J 5 bases short, with 12 bases between. The CDR3 runs 14 residues. The germline V gene encodes CDR1 WSHSY and CDR2 SAAADI. The CDR3 nucleotides are TGCGCCAGCAGTGAGGGACAGCCGAGGGAGACCCAGTACTTC. It specifies CASSEGQPRETQYF.

This clone has only one observation. CDR3 sequence reads: CSVEGAGDVTQYF. The CDR3 DNA reads TGCAGCGTTGAAGGGGCGGGGGACGTTACGCAGTATTTT. The rearrangement uses TRBV29-1 and TRBJ2-3, with 7 bases that match TRBD2. Germline trimming cut 1 base from V and 8 bases from J; bases unmatched to any gene: 6. The CDR3 has 13 residues. Germline lookup yields CDR1 SQVTM and CDR2 ANQGSEA.

This chain uses TRBV7-6 with TRBJ2-7; D could derive from TRBD1 or TRBD2 (5 bases each). Germline-derived CDR1 and CDR2 are SGHVS and FNYEAQ. The CDR3 length is 14 residues. V lost 5 bases to trimming and J lost 5 bases, with 16 bases between them. CDR3 region: CASSPGTAYNEQYF. The CDR3 DNA reads TGTGCCAGCAGCCCTGGGACGGCATACAACGAGCAGTACTTC.

This clone was recorded once. J is TRBJ2-7 and V is TRBV4-1; the D gene is possibly TRBD2 (6 bases). The CDR3 has 17 amino acids. Deletions cut 1 base from V and 3 bases from J, with 19 bases between. The germline V gene encodes CDR1 MGHRA and CDR2 YSYEKL. This CDR3 is CASSQVGWDSPYYEQYF. The DNA of the CDR3 is TGCGCCAGCAGCCAAGTAGGTTGGGACTCCCCCTACTACGAGCAGTACTTC.

This clone turned up a few times. The chain joins TRBV4-2 to TRBJ2-7, with no clear D. Germline V CDR1 and CDR2: LGHNA, YNFKEQ. The CDR3 has 12 amino acids. Trimming took 1 base from V and 1 from J, leaving 2 bases between them. CDR3 DNA sequence: TGTGCCAGCAGCCAAGGATCCTACGAGCAGTACTTC. Protein: CASSQGSYEQYF.

This CDR3 is CASSPARGDGEKLFF. In DNA form, the CDR3 reads TGTGCCAGCTCACCGGCGCGGGGAGATGGTGAAAAACTGTTTTTT. The gene calls are TRBV18 and TRBJ1-4; D not resolved. The CDR3 sequence is 15 residues long. CDR1 and CDR2 (germline): KGHSH, LQKENI. V was pared by 3 bases and J by 7 bases, with 15 bases between.

This chain uses TRBV18 with TRBJ2-7, with D perhaps assigned TRBD1 or TRBD2 (5 bases each). CDR1 KGHSH and CDR2 LQKENI come from the germline V gene. V was trimmed by 5 bases and J by 3 bases, leaving 17 bases between them. The length of the CDR3 is 15 residues. CDR3 sequence reads: CASSVTRDGRYEQYF. The CDR3 DNA reads TGTGCCAGCTCAGTTACTCGGGACGGCCGCTACGAGCAGTACTTC.

CDR3: CASHFDRVGDNEQFF. CDR3 in DNA: TGTGCCAGCCACTTCGACAGGGTTGGGGACAATGAGCAGTTCTTC. V gene TRBV7-8 combines with J gene TRBJ2-1; 7 nucleotides align to TRBD1. Trimming removed 8 bases from V and 5 bases from J; junction bases left unmatched: 12. The CDR3 extends over 15 amino acids. Germline CDR1 is SGHVS and CDR2 is FQNEAQ.

This clone showed up just a few times. This chain connects TRBV5-5 to TRBJ1-5; D uncertain. Germline CDR1 reads SGHKS; CDR2 reads YYEKEE (reference sequence). This CDR3 region has 15 residues. V lost 0 bases and J 5 bases, leaving 12 bases between the germline ends. The chain's CDR3 is CASSLAHYSDQPQHF. DNA of the CDR3: TGTGCCAGCAGCTTGGCCCACTACAGCGATCAGCCCCAGCATTTT.

The J gene is TRBJ1-2, the V gene TRBV15; TRBD1 might be the D (6 bases). Between the trimmed V and J ends, which lost 3 bases and 0 bases, there was a span of 11 bases. CDR1 and CDR2 from the germline V gene are LNHNV and YYDKDF (reference sequence). The CDR3 covers 15 residues. The CDR3 DNA follows: TGTGCCACCAGCAGCCTACAGGGAGCTAACTATGGCTACACCTTC. Its translation: CATSSLQGANYGYTF.